The 27 T cell receptor beta chains below come from one sample, sequenced in a study of cytomegalovirus exposure and HLA in healthy donors. Both 60 Vbeta primers and 13 Jbeta primers went into the PCR. Profiling relied on immunoSEQ multiplex PCR, and the TCRdb table lists in-frame clones only, not all of them. The profile shows approximately 110,000 clones, 73% of them singletons. Material for sequencing was PBMCs. The receptors shown here come from a woman aged 40 to 50 in good health and CMV-seronegative.

The CDR3 sequence is CASSLGGDEQYF. The DNA for the CDR3 is TGTGCCAGCAGCTTAGGGGGGGACGAGCAGTACTTC. The rearrangement uses TRBV7-6 and TRBJ2-7; possible D gene TRBD2, 6 bases. Germline loops: CDR1 SGHVS, CDR2 FNYEAQ. The CDR3 contains 12 residues. Trimming took off 1 base at V and 5 bases at J, with 6 bases between the two ends.

The chain links TRBV6-4 to TRBJ2-5, with 10 bases matching TRBD2. The V gene's germline CDR1 is MRHNA and CDR2 SNTAGT. This CDR3 spans 16 amino acids. Trimming at V came to 3 bases and at J to 2 bases, leaving 6 bases not matched to a gene. The CDR3 sequence is CASSEGSSGGQETQYF. CDR3 DNA sequence: TGTGCCAGCAGTGAGGGGTCTAGCGGGGGACAAGAGACCCAGTACTTC.

V usage is TRBV19 and J usage is TRBJ2-7; D gene uncertain. Between the trimmed V and J ends, which lost 1 base and 4 bases, there was a span of 8 bases. This CDR3 is built from 13 residues. Germline loops: CDR1 LNHDA, CDR2 SQIVND (reference sequence). The CDR3 DNA sequence: TGTGCCAGTAGTATAGTCCCATCATACGAGCAGTACTTC. It specifies CASSIVPSYEQYF.

With respect to this clone: Relative to the germline gene, one junction end is altered; a read error may explain this. J is TRBJ2-1 and V is TRBV7-9; D perhaps matches TRBD2 (6 bases). The germline V gene encodes CDR1 SEHNR and CDR2 FQNEAQ (reference sequence). This CDR3 is 16 amino acids long. The CDR3 is CSSSLGAASDYNEQFF. The CDR3 nucleotides read TGTTCCAGCAGCTTAGGGGCCGCTAGCGACTACAATGAGCAGTTCTTC.

V is TRBV7-2 and J is TRBJ1-1; 7 bases match TRBD1. CDR3 length equals 15 residues. V gave up 3 bases and J gave up 5 bases; unmatched junction bases: 9. The V gene's germline CDR1 is SGHTA and CDR2 FQGNSA. In DNA form, the CDR3 reads TGTGCCAGCAGCTTGGTCGGGACAGCAGGAACTGAAGCTTTCTTT. Translation gives CASSLVGTAGTEAFF.

The rearrangement links TRBV10-3 to TRBJ1-5; 11 nucleotides align to TRBD1. With V trimmed by 10 bases and J by 5 bases, 13 bases remained unmatched. The CDR3 runs 16 residues. Germline-derived CDR1 and CDR2 are ENHRY and SYGVKD. CDR3 sequence (DNA): TGTGCCACCGCTCGGGACAGGGGGGGGGAGTATCAGCCCCAGCATTTT. It yields the protein CATARDRGGEYQPQHF.

The chain's CDR3 is CASSLHGRYSNQPQHF. The CDR3 DNA reads as TGTGCCAGCAGCTTACATGGGAGGTATAGCAATCAGCCCCAGCATTTT. The rearrangement uses TRBV21-1 and TRBJ1-5. TRBV21-1 is listed as a pseudogene. The CDR3 has 16 residues.

V usage is TRBV6-1 and J usage is TRBJ2-5, with 7 nucleotides matching TRBD2. The tail of the sequence fits TRBJ2-7 better, so the J call may be wrong. Germline CDR1 reads MNHNS; CDR2 reads SASEGT. The CDR3 covers 14 residues. The CDR3 nucleotides are TGTGCCTGCGCAGCGGGACGTTACTCCTACGAGCAGTACTTC. Translating it yields CACAAGRYSYEQYF.

The rearrangement joins TRBV5-4 to TRBJ2-1, with D unresolved. V lost 3 bases to trimming and J lost 6 bases, with 4 bases between them. CDR3 size: 11 residues. Germline V lookup: CDR1 SGHNT, CDR2 YYREEE (reference sequence). The CDR3 nucleotides are TGTGCCAGCAGCTCCCTCAATGAGCAGTTCTTC. Encoded protein: CASSSLNEQFF.

This clone has more than one count but fewer than ten. This same CDR3 is encoded by further DNA sequences in the sample. This rearrangement joins TRBV11-1 to TRBJ1-6; TRBD1 matches 7 bases. Trimming took 5 bases from V and 6 from J; bases not matched to a gene: 4. The CDR3 has 14 amino acids. CDR1 is SGHAT, CDR2 FQDESV, per germline (reference sequence). CDR3 nucleotides: TGTGCCAGCAGCACCTCAGGGGGTAATTCACCCCTCCACTTT. Translation gives CASSTSGGNSPLHF.

The sample holds one count of this clone. This chain joins TRBV7-2 and TRBJ1-2, with TRBD1 matching 9 bases. The germline V gene has CDR1 SGHTA and CDR2 FQGNSA. With V trimmed by 5 bases and J by 2 bases, 6 bases remained unmatched. This CDR3 is 15 amino acids long. The CDR3: CASSPGTGRNYGYTF. The CDR3 nucleotides read TGTGCCAGCAGCCCAGGGACAGGGAGAAACTATGGCTACACCTTC. Together with reference TRBV7-2 and TRBJ1-2, the CDR3 gives the full variable domain: GAGVSQSPSNKVTEKGKDVELRCDPISGHTALYWYRQSLGQGLEFLIYFQGNSAPDKSGLPSDRFSAERTGGSVSTLTIQRTQQEDSAVYLCASSPGTGRNYGYTFGSGTRLTVV.

The chain recombines TRBV7-2 with TRBJ2-7; 8 bases agree with TRBD1. The J segment lost 3 bases and the V segment lost 1 base, leaving 5 bases of the junction unmatched. This CDR3 has 15 amino acids. Germline lookup yields CDR1 SGHTA and CDR2 FQGNSA. CDR3 sequence (DNA): TGTGCCAGCAGCTTAGTGGGACAGGTAGACTACGAGCAGTACTTC. Its protein product is CASSLVGQVDYEQYF.

The chain has TRBV7-9 and TRBJ2-5, with TRBD2 matching 14 bases. The germline gives CDR1 SEHNR, CDR2 FQNEAQ (reference sequence). The CDR3 spans 17 residues. After removal of 5 bases from V and 5 bases from J, the junction contained 10 bases not matched to a gene. Here the CDR3 reads CASSPRGLAGGWETQYF. Here the CDR3 DNA reads TGTGCCAGCAGCCCGAGAGGACTAGCGGGAGGTTGGGAGACCCAGTACTTC.

This clone was detected only once. The chain has TRBV7-9 and TRBJ2-1, with D uncertain. The CDR3 loop spans 15 amino acids. Germline assignment: CDR1 SEHNR and CDR2 FQNEAQ (reference sequence). The ends were cut back, 5 bases at V and 0 bases at J, with 11 bases in the middle. The CDR3 coding sequence is TGTGCCAGCAGCCTCCAAGGAGCCTCCTACAATGAGCAGTTCTTC. It codes for CASSLQGASYNEQFF.

The chain links TRBV7-2 to TRBJ2-7; TRBD2 might be the D (5 bases). This CDR3 comprises 14 residues. CDR1 and CDR2 from the germline V gene are SGHTA and FQGNSA. V was shortened by 2 bases and J by 4 bases, with 12 bases between the two germline ends. CDR3 bases: TGTGCCAGCAGCTTATCCCCCGGGGAGTACGAGCAGTACTTC. This sequence encodes CASSLSPGEYEQYF.

Here the CDR3 reads CASRIGLAVNYEQYF. Written as DNA, the CDR3 is TGTGCCAGCAGAATCGGACTAGCGGTAAACTACGAGCAGTACTTC. V gene TRBV6-1 combines with J gene TRBJ2-7, with TRBD2 identical over 10 bases. The CDR3 has 15 amino acids. V lost 6 bases and J lost 3; bases outside the gene matches: 8. Germline V gene sequence: CDR1 MNHNS, CDR2 SASEGT.

The chain combines TRBV5-1 with TRBJ2-7, with D maybe TRBD1 (6 bases). CDR3 length equals 17 residues. Looked up from germline, CDR1 is SGHRS and CDR2 is YFSETQ. With 5 bases removed from V and 6 bases from J, the gap between germline ends came to 27 bases. This chain's CDR3 is CASRKWSSRQEESEQYF. The CDR3 coding sequence is TGCGCCAGCAGGAAATGGTCCTCTAGACAGGAAGAAAGCGAGCAGTACTTC.

This rearrangement joins TRBV19 to TRBJ1-2; perhaps TRBD1 as D (5 bases). The CDR3 is 12 residues long. Germline V lookup: CDR1 LNHDA, CDR2 SQIVND (reference sequence). The V end lost 1 base, the J end lost 8 bases, and 8 bases lay between the germline ends. The DNA of the CDR3 is TGTGCCAGTAGTATAGTGAAGGGGGGCTACACCTTC. This encodes CASSIVKGGYTF.

The chain is built from TRBV7-9 and TRBJ2-1; a weak D match, TRBD2 (6 bases). Trimming took off 7 bases at V and 7 bases at J, with 17 bases between the two ends. Germline V gene sequence: CDR1 SEHNR, CDR2 FQNEAQ (reference sequence). CDR3 length equals 14 residues. CDR3 coding DNA: TGTGCCAGCACGGGCGGGGTCGTTGGAAATGAGCAGTTCTTC. Protein: CASTGGVVGNEQFF.

As concerns this clone: One end of the junction varies from germline; a read error may be responsible. Within the sample, other DNA sequences also encode this same CDR3. The V call is TRBV7-3, the J call TRBJ2-5; 10 positions match TRBD2. The germline CDR1 and CDR2 sequences are SGHTA and FQGTGA. The CDR3 length is 15 residues. In DNA form, the CDR3 reads TGCGCCAGCAGGATTAGCGGGGGGCAGCAAGAGACCCAGTACTTC. It translates to CASRISGGQQETQYF.

This clone is classed as medium-sized. The chain recombines TRBV5-5 with TRBJ1-6; D perhaps matches TRBD1 (6 bases). The ends were cut back, 4 bases at V and 10 bases at J, with 18 bases in the middle. The CDR3 runs 15 residues. From germline, CDR1 is SGHKS and CDR2 YYEKEE (reference sequence). CDR3 bases: TGTGCCAGCAGCCAAAGGACAGTGCTTGGGTCACCCCTCCACTTT. This encodes CASSQRTVLGSPLHF.

The chain combines TRBV30 with TRBJ2-2; D unclear. The CDR3 extends over 15 amino acids. V was cut by 4 bases and J by 6 bases, with 18 bases left in between. Germline-derived CDR1 and CDR2 are GTSNPN and SVGIG (reference sequence). This chain's CDR3 is CAWTLMEMSAGELFF. The CDR3 DNA is TGTGCCTGGACCCTCATGGAGATGTCCGCCGGGGAGCTGTTTTTT.

Only a few counts were recorded for this clone. The chain is built from TRBV2 and TRBJ1-5; a possible D gene is TRBD1 (5 bases). Trimming shortened V by 1 base and J by 2 bases, and 9 bases separated the two germline ends. From germline, CDR1 is SNHLY and CDR2 FYNNEI. The CDR3 runs to 15 residues. CDR3 nucleotides: TGTGCCAGCAGTGAAGGGGGGGGAGGCAATCAGCCCCAGCATTTT. Translation gives CASSEGGGGNQPQHF.

In its sample, this clone was seen a few times. The V gene is TRBV7-6, the J gene TRBJ2-3; no definite D call. Germline V gene sequence: CDR1 SGHVS, CDR2 FNYEAQ. V gave up 4 bases and J gave up 2 bases, with 10 bases separating them. The CDR3 loop spans 14 amino acids. The CDR3 reads CASSSSTNTDTQYF. CDR3 nucleotides: TGTGCCAGCAGCTCCAGTACAAACACAGATACGCAGTATTTT.

This rearrangement joins TRBV14 to TRBJ2-1, with 14 bases matching TRBD2. V lost 2 bases and J lost 10; bases outside the gene matches: 10. The CDR3 covers 17 residues. Per germline, CDR1 SGHDN and CDR2 FVKESK. The CDR3 is CASSQFPGLAGEGEQFF. CDR3 in DNA: TGTGCCAGCAGCCAATTCCCGGGACTAGCGGGAGAGGGAGAGCAGTTCTTC.

The chain is built from TRBV7-9 and TRBJ1-2; D unresolved. The CDR3 length is 15 residues. V was trimmed by 5 bases and J by 0 bases, leaving 13 bases between them. Germline CDR1 SEHNR, CDR2 FQNEAQ (reference sequence). CDR3 residues: CASSPLTSTNYGYTF. The DNA for the CDR3 is TGTGCCAGCAGCCCCTTGACAAGTACTAACTATGGCTACACCTTC.

The chain has TRBV11-2 and TRBJ1-1; D ambiguous. CDR1 is SGHAT, CDR2 FQNNGV, per germline. Trimming stripped 4 bases from V and 2 bases from J, with 14 bases between. This CDR3 contains 15 residues. Written as DNA, the CDR3 is TGTGCCAGCAGCTCCCGGATGAGAGGTAACACTGAAGCTTTCTTT. Protein sequence: CASSSRMRGNTEAFF.